This section outlines one TCR beta chain sequence together with its context. As yet, its antigen is unknown. Per donor, less than 3 ml of blood was collected and frozen. There are 14 residues in the CDR3. Germline assignment: CDR1 DFQATT and CDR2 SNEGSKA (reference sequence). This sample is drawn from a study of monozygotic twins with inflammatory bowel disease. Each TCR library used around 4,000 ng of total RNA. For every sample, eight separate reactions were used to make cDNA. TCRdb reprocessed the 5' RACE reads, keeping one entry per CDR3 protein, no DNA. The clone table shows approximately 120,000 distinct CDR3 sequences, with the ten largest holding roughly 12%. Findings and caveats of the study: Some repertoire variability may stem from patients' differing immunosuppressive treatments.

This receptor was taken from a human donor with ulcerative colitis or Crohn's disease, or a healthy co-twin of an affected twin (not recorded which). The chain employs TRBV20-1 and TRBJ2-1; the TRBD2 assignment by TCRdb is unverifiable without DNA. Sequencing was carried out using blood. CDR3 residues: CSARTTGRGNEQFF.